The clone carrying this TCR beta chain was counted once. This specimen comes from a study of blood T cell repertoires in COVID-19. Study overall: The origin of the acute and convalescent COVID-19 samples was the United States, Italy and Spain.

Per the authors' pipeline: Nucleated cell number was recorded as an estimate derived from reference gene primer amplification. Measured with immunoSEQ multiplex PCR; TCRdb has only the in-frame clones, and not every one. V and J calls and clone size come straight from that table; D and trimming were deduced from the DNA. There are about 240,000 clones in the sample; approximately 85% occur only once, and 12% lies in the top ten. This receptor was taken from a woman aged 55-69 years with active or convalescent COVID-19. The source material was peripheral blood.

CDR3 nucleotides: TGTGCCAGCAGCTCGCCGGAGGGAGCGGGCACCATATATTTT. It translates to CASSSPEGAGTIYF. This chain joins TRBV7-3 and TRBJ1-3; D unclear. V lost 4 bases, J lost 9 bases, and 16 bases lay in between. CDR3 length equals 14 residues. Looked up from germline, CDR1 is SGHTA and CDR2 is FQGTGA.